Below, one T cell receptor beta chain is given with its context. Its specificity is unknown. Germline CDR1 is SGHRS and CDR2 is YFSETQ. The CDR3 extends over 10 amino acids. V shed 7 bases and J shed 5 bases, with 7 bases lying between them. The data were obtained in a study of OX40 agonist ivuxolimab in advanced cancers. Findings and limits, study-wide: Researchers report that CD8+ T cells had, on average, more expanded clones than CD4+. Among patients with partial responses at 0.1-3.0 mg/kg, clonal expansion was among the lowest.

Clones were read by immunoSEQ multiplex PCR, and TCRdb kept only the in-frame ones, dropping some. The table includes approximately 60,000 clones, over 90% detected once. The gene calls are TRBV5-1 and TRBJ2-7; D remains unclear. The sample here was CD4+ or CD8+ T cells sorted from blood, taken in a trial of the OX40 agonist ivuxolimab. The TCR comes from an adult with an advanced solid tumor such as melanoma, head and neck, liver or kidney cancer. The CDR3 is CASRGNEQYF. DNA for the CDR3: TGCGCCAGCCGTGGGAACGAGCAGTACTTC.